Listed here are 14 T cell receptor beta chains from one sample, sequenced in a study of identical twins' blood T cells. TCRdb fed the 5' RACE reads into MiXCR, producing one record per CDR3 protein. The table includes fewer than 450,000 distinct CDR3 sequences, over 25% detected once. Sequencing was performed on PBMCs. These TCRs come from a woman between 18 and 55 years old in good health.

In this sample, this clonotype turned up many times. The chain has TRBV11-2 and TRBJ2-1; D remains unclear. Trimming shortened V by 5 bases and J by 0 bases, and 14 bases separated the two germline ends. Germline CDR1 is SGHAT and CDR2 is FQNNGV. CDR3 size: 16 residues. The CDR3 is CASSTRHLSSYNEQFF. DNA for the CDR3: TGTGCCAGCAGCACCAGACACCTTAGCTCCTACAATGAGCAGTTCTTC. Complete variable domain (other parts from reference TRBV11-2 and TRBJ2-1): EAGVAQSPRYKIIEKRQSVAFWCNPISGHATLYWYQQILGQGPKLLIQFQNNGVVDDSQLPKDRFSAERLKGVDSTLKIQPAKLEDSAVYLCASSTRHLSSYNEQFFGPGTRLTVL.

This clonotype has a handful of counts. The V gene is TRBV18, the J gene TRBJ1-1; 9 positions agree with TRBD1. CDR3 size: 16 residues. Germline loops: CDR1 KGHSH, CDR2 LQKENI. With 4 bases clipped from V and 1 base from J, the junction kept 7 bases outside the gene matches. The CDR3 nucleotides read TGTGCCAGCTCACAGTGGGACAGGGAACCGAACACTGAAGCTTTCTTT. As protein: CASSQWDREPNTEAFF.

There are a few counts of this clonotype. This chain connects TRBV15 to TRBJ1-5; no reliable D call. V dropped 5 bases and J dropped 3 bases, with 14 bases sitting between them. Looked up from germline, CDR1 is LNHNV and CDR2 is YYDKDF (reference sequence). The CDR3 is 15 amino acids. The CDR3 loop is CATSPDAGYNQPQHF. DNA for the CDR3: TGTGCCACCAGCCCCGACGCAGGTTACAATCAGCCCCAGCATTTT.

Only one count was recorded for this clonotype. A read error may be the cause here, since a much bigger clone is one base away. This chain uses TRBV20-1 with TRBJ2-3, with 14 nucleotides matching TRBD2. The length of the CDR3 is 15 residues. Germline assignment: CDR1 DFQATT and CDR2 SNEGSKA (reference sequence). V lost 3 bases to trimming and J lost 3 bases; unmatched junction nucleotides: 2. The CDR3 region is CSARTSGGATDTQYF. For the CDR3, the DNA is TGCAGTGCTAGGACTAGCGGGGGGGCTACAGATACGCAGTATTTT.

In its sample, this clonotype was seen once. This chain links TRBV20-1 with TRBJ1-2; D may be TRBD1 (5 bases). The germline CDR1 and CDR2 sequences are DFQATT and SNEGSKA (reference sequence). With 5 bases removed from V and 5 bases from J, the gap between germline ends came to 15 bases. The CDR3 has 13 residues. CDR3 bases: TGCAGTGCTCTTGAGGGACGGGAATATGGCTACACCTTC. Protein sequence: CSALEGREYGYTF.

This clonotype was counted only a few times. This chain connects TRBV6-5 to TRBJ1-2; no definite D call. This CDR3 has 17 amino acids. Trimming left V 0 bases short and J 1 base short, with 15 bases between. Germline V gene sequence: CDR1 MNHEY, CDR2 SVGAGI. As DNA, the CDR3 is TGTGCCAGCAGTTACTCGCCACACCGCTCTCTTAACTATGGCTACACCTTC. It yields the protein CASSYSPHRSLNYGYTF.

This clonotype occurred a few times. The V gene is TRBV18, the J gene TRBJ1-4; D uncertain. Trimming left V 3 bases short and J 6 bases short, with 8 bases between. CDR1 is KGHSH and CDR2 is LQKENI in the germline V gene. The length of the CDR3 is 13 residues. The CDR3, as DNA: TGTGCCAGCTCACCCTCGACCGATGAAAAACTGTTTTTT. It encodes CASSPSTDEKLFF.

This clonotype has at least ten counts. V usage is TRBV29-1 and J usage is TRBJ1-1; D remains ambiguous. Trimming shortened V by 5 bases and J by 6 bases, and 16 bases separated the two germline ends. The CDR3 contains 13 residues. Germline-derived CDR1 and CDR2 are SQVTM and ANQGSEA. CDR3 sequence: CSVLEGRGAEAFF. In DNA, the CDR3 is TGCAGCGTTCTAGAGGGCCGTGGCGCTGAAGCTTTCTTT. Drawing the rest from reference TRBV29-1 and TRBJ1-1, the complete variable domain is SAVISQKPSRDICQRGTSLTIQCQVDSQVTMMFWYRQQPGQSLTLIATANQGSEATYESGFVIDKFPISRPNLTFSTLTVSNMSPEDSSIYLCSVLEGRGAEAFFGQGTRLTVV.

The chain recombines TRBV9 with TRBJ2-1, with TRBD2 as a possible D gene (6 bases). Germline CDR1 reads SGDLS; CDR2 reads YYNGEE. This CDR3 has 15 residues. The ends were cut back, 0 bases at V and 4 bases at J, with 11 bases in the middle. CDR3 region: CASSVAGLNYNEQFF. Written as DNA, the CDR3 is TGTGCCAGCAGCGTAGCGGGACTTAATTACAATGAGCAGTTCTTC.

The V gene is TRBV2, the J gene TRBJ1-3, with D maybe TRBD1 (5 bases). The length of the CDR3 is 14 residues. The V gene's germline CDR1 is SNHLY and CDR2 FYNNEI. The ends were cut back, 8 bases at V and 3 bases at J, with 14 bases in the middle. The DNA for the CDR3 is TGTGCCAGCTATTTCCGGGGCTATGGAAACACCATATATTTT. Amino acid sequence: CASYFRGYGNTIYF.

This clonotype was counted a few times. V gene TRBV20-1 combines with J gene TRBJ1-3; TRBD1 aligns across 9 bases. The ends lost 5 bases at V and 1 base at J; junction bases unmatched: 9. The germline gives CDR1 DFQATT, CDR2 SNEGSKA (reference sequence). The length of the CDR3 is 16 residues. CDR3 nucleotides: TGCAGTGCTCGAGGGGGACAGGGTGGTTCTGGAAACACCATATATTTT. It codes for CSARGGQGGSGNTIYF.

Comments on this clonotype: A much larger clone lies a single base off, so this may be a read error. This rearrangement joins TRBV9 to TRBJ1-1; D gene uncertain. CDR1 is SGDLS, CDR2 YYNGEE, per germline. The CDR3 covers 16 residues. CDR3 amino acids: CASSVTGGKMNTEALF. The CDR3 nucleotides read TGTGCCAGCAGCGTAACGGGAGGGAAAATGAACACTGAAGCTTTATTT.

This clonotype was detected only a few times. CDR3 protein: CASSQSRLEDLNTGELFF. CDR3 in DNA: TGCGCCAGCAGTCAATCTCGTTTAGAGGACCTGAACACCGGGGAGCTGTTTTTT. The chain recombines TRBV23-1 with TRBJ2-2; D is unclear. TRBV23-1 is labeled an ORF, and its function is uncertain. The CDR3 extends over 18 amino acids. Between the trimmed V and J ends, which lost 0 bases and 1 base, there was a span of 15 bases.

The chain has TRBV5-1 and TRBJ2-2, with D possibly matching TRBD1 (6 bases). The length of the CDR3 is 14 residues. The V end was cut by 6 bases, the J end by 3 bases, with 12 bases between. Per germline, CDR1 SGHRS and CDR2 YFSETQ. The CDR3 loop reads CASNPTGHTGELFF. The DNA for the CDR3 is TGCGCCAGCAACCCGACAGGACACACCGGGGAGCTGTTTTTT.